The 29 T cell receptor beta chains reported below all come from one sample, sequenced in a study of T-cell memory formation after mild COVID-19. One entry per CDR3 protein results from TCRdb running MiXCR on the 5' RACE reads. The sample has some 330,000 distinct CDR3 sequences; 21% are singletons. Source material: PBMCs or a T cell subset sorted from them (not recorded which). The receptors come from an adult woman who had mild COVID-19 (a few samples of this study predate the infection). Cell type and time point are not known.

This clonotype was detected only a few times. The chain is built from TRBV20-1 and TRBJ1-2; 7 bases agree with TRBD1. Germline lookup yields CDR1 DFQATT and CDR2 SNEGSKA (reference sequence). This CDR3 region has 18 residues. Trimming at V came to 5 bases and at J to 0 bases, leaving 18 bases not matched to a gene. The DNA of the CDR3 is TGCAGTGCTGGCCCAGGGGGGACAGAGATTTCTCCTAACTATGGCTACACCTTC. Translated, it gives CSAGPGGTEISPNYGYTF.

This clonotype was seen a few times. This chain connects TRBV2 to TRBJ1-5, with D unresolved. The length of the CDR3 is 15 residues. Germline V gene data show CDR1 as SNHLY and CDR2 as FYNNEI. The V end was cut by 6 bases, the J end by 2 bases, with 14 bases between. The CDR3 bases are TGTGCCAGCAGGCGGACGGTCGAAGGCAATCAGCCCCAGCATTTT. This encodes CASRRTVEGNQPQHF.

This rearrangement joins TRBV27 to TRBJ1-6; the match to TRBD1 covers 7 bases. CDR1 is MNHEY and CDR2 is SMNVEV in the germline V gene (reference sequence). The CDR3 is 15 amino acids. The trim removed 8 bases at V and 5 bases at J, leaving 9 bases unmatched. The CDR3 is CASRPRGDHNSPLHF. The DNA for the CDR3 is TGTGCCAGCCGACCCAGGGGGGACCATAATTCACCCCTCCACTTT.

The chain employs TRBV24-1 and TRBJ2-7, with 9 nucleotides matching TRBD1. The CDR3 has 15 amino acids. Germline CDR1 and CDR2: KGHDR and SFDVKD. J lost 5 bases, V lost 0 bases, and 4 bases had no gene match. The CDR3 DNA is TGTGCCACCAGTGATTTGGGGACAGGGTCCCACGAGCAGTACTTC. It is translated as CATSDLGTGSHEQYF.

A few counts support this clonotype. The chain is built from TRBV7-9 and TRBJ2-5, with D hard to call. This CDR3 contains 14 residues. Between the trimmed V and J ends, which lost 5 bases and 5 bases, there was a span of 15 bases. Germline V gene data show CDR1 as SEHNR and CDR2 as FQNEAQ (reference sequence). The CDR3 region is CASSPLRGIETQYF. As DNA, the CDR3 is TGTGCCAGCAGCCCCCTCCGTGGCATTGAGACCCAGTACTTC.

With regard to this clonotype: The CDR3 does not close with the conserved phenylalanine or tryptophan, likely indicating a read error. The chain employs TRBV7-3 and TRBJ2-3, with no clear D. CDR1 SGHTA and CDR2 FQGTGA come from the germline V gene. V was trimmed by 5 bases and J by 0 bases, leaving 15 bases between them. This CDR3 spans 16 amino acids. The DNA of the CDR3 is TGTGCCAGCAGCCCCCAATCCTACTTTAGCACAGATACGCAGTATTGT. Protein product: CASSPQSYFSTDTQYC.

The chain couples TRBV13 to TRBJ1-1; a weak D match, TRBD1 (5 bases). V lost 2 bases to trimming and J lost 8 bases, with 6 bases between them. The CDR3 extends over 11 amino acids. Germline assignment: CDR1 PRHDT and CDR2 FYEKMQ (reference sequence). The CDR3 loop is CASSLPGEAFF. In DNA, the CDR3 is TGTGCCAGCAGCTTACCAGGGGAAGCTTTCTTT.

This clonotype was detected ten times or more. The gene calls are TRBV7-3 and TRBJ2-1, with TRBD2 matching 10 bases. Germline CDR1 is SGHTA and CDR2 is FQGTGA. The CDR3 is 15 residues long. Trimming took 4 bases from V and 4 from J; bases not matched to a gene: 4. Here the CDR3 DNA reads TGTGCCAGCAGCTCGGGACTAGCGTCGTACAATGAGCAGTTCTTC. Protein product: CASSSGLASYNEQFF.

This clonotype was counted a few times. The V call is TRBV12-5, the J call TRBJ1-1; 8 bases line up with TRBD1. The germline CDR1 and CDR2 sequences are LGHNT and FRNRAP. CDR3 length equals 15 residues. Losses at the gene ends were 4 bases for V and 1 base for J; bases not matched to a gene: 5. The CDR3 DNA is TGTGCTAGTGGTTCTGGGACAGGCCCGAACACTGAAGCTTTCTTT. This codes for CASGSGTGPNTEAFF.

The sample holds a few counts of this clonotype. This sequence joins TRBV11-2 and TRBJ2-2; TRBD1 matches 8 bases. Trimming took 8 bases from V and 1 from J; bases not matched to a gene: 0. The CDR3 has 13 residues. The germline gives CDR1 SGHAT, CDR2 FQNNGV. The CDR3 protein is CASGTGNTGELFF. The CDR3 nucleotides read TGTGCCAGCGGGACAGGGAACACCGGGGAGCTGTTTTTT.

This clonotype turned up a few times. J is TRBJ1-1 and V is TRBV30, with D hard to call. This CDR3 region has 12 residues. Germline CDR1 reads GTSNPN; CDR2 reads SVGIG (reference sequence). V dropped 2 bases and J dropped 0 bases, with 4 bases sitting between them. CDR3 nucleotides: TGTGCCTGGAGTATCCTGAACACTGAAGCTTTCTTT. This codes for CAWSILNTEAFF.

This chain joins TRBV6-4 and TRBJ2-1; D is unclear. The V gene lost 2 bases and the J gene lost 4 bases, with 6 bases spanning the gap. The germline gives CDR1 MRHNA, CDR2 SNTAGT. The CDR3 loop spans 13 amino acids. The CDR3 DNA sequence: TGTGCCAGCAGTGACACCTCGTACAATGAGCAGTTCTTC. It yields the protein CASSDTSYNEQFF.

This clonotype was seen a few times. The chain uses TRBV12-3 or TRBV12-4 and TRBJ1-1, with D unclear. CDR3 length equals 13 residues. With 6 bases removed from V and 4 bases from J, the gap between germline ends came to 12 bases. The CDR3 reads CASSPQVFTEAFF. The CDR3, as DNA: TGTGCCAGCAGCCCTCAGGTATTCACTGAAGCTTTCTTT.

This clonotype has only a few counts. At one of its ends the junction is not consistent with the germline gene, which may arise from a read error. This chain joins TRBV3-1 and TRBJ2-5; perhaps D is TRBD1 or TRBD2 (6 bases each). The CDR3 is 12 amino acids. Per germline, CDR1 LGHDT and CDR2 YNNKEL (reference sequence). CDR3 in DNA: TGTGCCAGCAGCAACCACGAGGGGGGCAAGGACTTC. Its translation: CASSNHEGGKDF.

There are many counts of this clonotype. The chain carries TRBV7-2 and TRBJ1-1; the D gene is possibly TRBD1 (5 bases). Germline V gene sequence: CDR1 SGHTA, CDR2 FQGNSA. The CDR3 has 14 residues. The ends were cut back, 3 bases at V and 3 bases at J, with 11 bases in the middle. The CDR3, as DNA: TGTGCCAGCAGCTTTAAGGCCAGGGACACTGAAGCTTTCTTT. Residues: CASSFKARDTEAFF.

The V gene is TRBV12-3 or TRBV12-4, the J gene TRBJ2-7; 7 bases match TRBD1. The CDR3 sequence is 14 residues long. The V and J ends lost 6 bases and 2 bases, in that order; junction bases with no gene match: 7. Written as DNA, the CDR3 is TGTGCCAGCAGGGCTGGGACAGCTGCCTACGAGCAGTACTTC. Its translation: CASRAGTAAYEQYF.

This clonotype was seen a few times. J is TRBJ2-6 and V is TRBV6-5; D uncertain. Trimming cost V 4 bases and J 0 bases, with 10 bases left between them. The CDR3 consists of 16 residues. Germline V gene sequence: CDR1 MNHEY, CDR2 SVGAGI. CDR3 coding DNA: TGTGCCAGCAGTTCCGAAGGGTTCTCTGGGGCCAACGTCCTGACTTTC. This sequence encodes CASSSEGFSGANVLTF.

This chain uses TRBV9 with TRBJ2-3; the D gene is possibly TRBD2 (6 bases). V was pared by 4 bases and J by 2 bases, with 14 bases between. In germline, CDR1 is SGDLS, CDR2 YYNGEE. This CDR3 comprises 15 residues. The CDR3, as DNA: TGTGCCAGCAGCACGAGTAGCGGAAACACAGATACGCAGTATTTT. As protein: CASSTSSGNTDTQYF.

There are a few counts of this clonotype. V gene TRBV6-5 combines with J gene TRBJ2-1, with TRBD1 identical over 7 bases. This CDR3 has 14 amino acids. Germline assignment: CDR1 MNHEY and CDR2 SVGAGI. V was pared by 6 bases and J by 3 bases, with 5 bases of the junction left unmatched. The CDR3 DNA reads as TGTGCCAGCAGAGCCCGGGACAGCTACAATGAGCAGTTCTTC. Translated: CASRARDSYNEQFF.

This clonotype was found a few times. The CDR3: CASSESGDGGTEAFF. Written as DNA, the CDR3 is TGTGCCAGCAGTGAATCAGGGGACGGAGGCACTGAAGCTTTCTTT. The rearrangement uses TRBV25-1 and TRBJ1-1; D is possibly TRBD1 (6 bases). The CDR3 has 15 residues. Trimming shortened V by 1 base and J by 4 bases, and 13 bases separated the two germline ends. Germline V gene lookup returns CDR1 MGHDK and CDR2 SYGVNS.

This chain connects TRBV7-9 to TRBJ2-3; D is ambiguous. CDR1 is SEHNR and CDR2 is FQNEAQ in the germline V gene (reference sequence). This CDR3 has 17 residues. Trimming shortened V by 4 bases and J by 3 bases, and 20 bases separated the two germline ends. The CDR3 DNA is TGTGCCAGCAGCTCAGCAAATGGGATCACCCAAACAGATACGCAGTATTTT. It specifies CASSSANGITQTDTQYF.

This clonotype was observed a few times. The chain carries TRBV12-3 or TRBV12-4 and TRBJ1-4; no reliable D call. The CDR3 spans 16 residues. V was trimmed by 4 bases and J by 0 bases, leaving 12 bases between them. The CDR3 DNA reads as TGTGCCAGCAGTTCCCGACGGATAGCAACTAATGAAAAACTGTTTTTT. This encodes CASSSRRIATNEKLFF.

This clonotype turned up a few times. The rearrangement joins TRBV2 to TRBJ1-2; D might be TRBD1 (5 bases). CDR1 and CDR2 from the germline V gene are SNHLY and FYNNEI. Trimming removed 3 bases from V and 7 bases from J, with 18 bases in between. This CDR3 has 15 residues. The CDR3 here is CASSDHPTQGAGYTF. In nucleotides, the CDR3 is TGTGCCAGCAGTGACCACCCGACCCAGGGAGCTGGCTACACCTTC.

This clonotype was picked up a small number of times. This chain links TRBV20-1 with TRBJ2-7; 7 bases map to TRBD2. Per the germline V gene, CDR1 is DFQATT and CDR2 is SNEGSKA (reference sequence). J gave up 0 bases and V 3 bases, and 5 bases lay outside the gene matches. The CDR3 has 14 amino acids. CDR3 in DNA: TGCAGTGCTAGGCGGCGCGGGAGCTCCTACGAGCAGTACTTC. It codes for CSARRRGSSYEQYF.

V and J are TRBV4-2 and TRBJ2-2; D call uncertain. CDR1 and CDR2 from the germline V gene are LGHNA and YNFKEQ. The CDR3 runs to 18 residues. Trimming stripped 0 bases from V and 5 bases from J, with 19 bases between. The CDR3 sequence: CASSQDRVGIFPTGELFF. CDR3 nucleotide sequence: TGTGCCAGCAGCCAAGATCGAGTGGGAATCTTCCCGACCGGGGAGCTGTTTTTT.

The rearrangement joins TRBV27 to TRBJ2-7; either TRBD1 or TRBD2 may fit D (6 bases each). Trimming pared 5 bases from V and 0 bases from J, leaving 14 bases between. The CDR3 consists of 15 residues. The germline CDR1 and CDR2 sequences are MNHEY and SMNVEV (reference sequence). This CDR3 reads CASSPRGTPSYEQYF. The CDR3 nucleotides read TGTGCCAGCAGTCCTCGGGGGACACCCTCCTACGAGCAGTACTTC.

The rearrangement links TRBV20-1 to TRBJ2-3; 7 nucleotides align to TRBD1. Per germline, CDR1 DFQATT and CDR2 SNEGSKA (reference sequence). Losses at the gene ends were 3 bases for V and 2 bases for J; bases not matched to a gene: 11. This CDR3 has 16 residues. CDR3 sequence: CSASVQGVLVTDTQYF. In DNA, the CDR3 is TGCAGTGCTAGTGTTCAGGGGGTATTAGTCACAGATACGCAGTATTTT.

This clonotype was counted once. The rearrangement links TRBV9 to TRBJ2-3, with 7 bases aligning to TRBD1. CDR1 is SGDLS, CDR2 YYNGEE, per germline. The CDR3 covers 14 residues. The ends lost 0 bases at V and 6 bases at J; junction bases unmatched: 4. CDR3 DNA: TGTGCCAGCAGCGTAGCGGGACAGTCGGATACGCAGTATTTT. Translating gives CASSVAGQSDTQYF.

The DNA of the CDR3 is TGTGCCAGCAGCGTAGGTGCAGGGCACACGGTTGAAGCTTTCTTT. It encodes CASSVGAGHTVEAFF. The J gene is TRBJ1-1, the V gene TRBV9, with D perhaps matching TRBD1 (5 bases). Trimming left V 0 bases short and J 7 bases short, with 16 bases between. Germline CDR1 SGDLS, CDR2 YYNGEE. The CDR3 totals 15 residues.